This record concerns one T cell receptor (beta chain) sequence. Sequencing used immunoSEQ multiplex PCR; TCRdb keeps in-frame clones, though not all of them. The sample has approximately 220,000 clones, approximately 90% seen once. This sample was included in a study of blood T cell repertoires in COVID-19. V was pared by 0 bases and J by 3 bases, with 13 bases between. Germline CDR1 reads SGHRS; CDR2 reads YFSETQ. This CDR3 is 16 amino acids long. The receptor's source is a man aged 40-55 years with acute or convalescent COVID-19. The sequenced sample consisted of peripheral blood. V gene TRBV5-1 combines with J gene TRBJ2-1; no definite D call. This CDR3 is CASSLAPLQVYNEQFF. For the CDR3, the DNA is TGCGCCAGCAGCTTGGCCCCCCTTCAGGTCTACAATGAGCAGTTCTTC.